Detailed here is one TCR beta chain. Its target is unknown. One end of the junction is discordant with germline, which a read error may explain. TCRbeta libraries were built with three rounds of nested PCR, modified from ARM-PCR. Each CDR3 protein is one row after TCRdb ran MiXCR on the multiplex PCR reads. Of approximately 66,000 distinct CDR3 sequences in the sample, over 60% were seen once. This sample was taken from a study of tumor and adjacent non-tumor tissue in lung cancer. About the study: Each sample yielded 3.9 million or so productive TCRbeta reads on average. Study-wide results and caveats: Tumor repertoires had a smaller top 100 clone share than normal lung.

The germline V gene encodes CDR1 MGHRA and CDR2 YSYEKL. The CDR3 contains 15 residues. The template was RNA from unsorted bulk tissue. The normal lung tissue was taken more than 3 cm from the tumor edge. This receptor was obtained from a man between 65 and 79 years old with non-small cell lung cancer. The sequencing input was distant non-tumor lung tissue. This chain links TRBV4-1 with TRBJ1-2, with D unclear. CDR3 sequence: CANSQDRNRAYGYTF. CDR3 nucleotide sequence: TGCGCCAACAGCCAAGATCGGAACAGAGCCTATGGCTACACCTTC.